Presented here are 14 T cell receptor beta chains from one specimen sequenced in a study of CD4 T cells in relation to SARS-CoV-2 and coronaviruses. CD4+ T cells from unexposed donors were obtained before the COVID-19 pandemic (2011-2018). Isolation of CD4+ T cells took place after approximately 10 days in culture. The repertoire was sequenced with immunoSEQ multiplex PCR; TCRdb's copy has only in-frame clones and lacks some. The data hold approximately 30,000 clones, with 60% to 80% observed a single time. For these receptors, no antigen is known. The sequenced sample was CD4+ T cells from PBMCs, cultured in vitro. These TCRs come from a human donor in good health.

The J gene is TRBJ1-5, the V gene TRBV19; 9 positions agree with TRBD1. CDR3 length: 16 amino acids. Germline values: CDR1 LNHDA, CDR2 SQIVND (reference sequence). The ends lost 6 bases at V and 1 base at J; junction bases unmatched: 7. CDR3 coding DNA: TGTGCCAGTAGGACAGGGGGAATCCAGAGCAATCAGCCCCAGCATTTT. Translation: CASRTGGIQSNQPQHF.

This chain joins TRBV24-1 and TRBJ2-3; the D gene is possibly TRBD2 (6 bases). Deletions cut 3 bases from V and 1 base from J, with 13 bases between. The CDR3 spans 16 residues. CDR1 and CDR2 (germline): KGHDR, SFDVKD. The CDR3 protein is CATSDPSTGGTDTQYF. CDR3 nucleotide sequence: TGTGCCACCAGTGATCCGAGTACGGGGGGCACAGATACGCAGTATTTT.

The rearrangement joins TRBV7-9 to TRBJ2-1, with D perhaps TRBD1 (5 bases). V gave up 6 bases and J gave up 4 bases, with 16 bases separating them. CDR1 and CDR2 (germline): SEHNR, FQNEAQ (reference sequence). The CDR3 length is 15 residues. This chain's CDR3 is CASSLKGSRYNEQFF. The CDR3 nucleotides read TGTGCCAGCAGTCTCAAGGGGTCGAGGTACAATGAGCAGTTCTTC.

V and J are TRBV14 and TRBJ2-7, with 7 nucleotides matching TRBD1. The CDR3 is made up of 13 amino acids. With V trimmed by 4 bases and J by 3 bases, 3 bases remained unmatched. Germline V gene data show CDR1 as SGHDN and CDR2 as FVKESK. The CDR3 sequence is CASSPGQVYEQYF. CDR3 bases: TGTGCCAGCAGCCCTGGACAGGTCTACGAGCAGTACTTC.

This clone was observed a few times. This chain's CDR3 is CASSQYYEQYF. As DNA, the CDR3 is TGTGCCAGCAGCCAGTACTACGAGCAGTACTTC. The chain uses TRBV14 and TRBJ2-7, with D unclear. There are 11 residues in the CDR3. Germline lookup yields CDR1 SGHDN and CDR2 FVKESK. V was cut by 3 bases and J by 3 bases, with 3 bases left in between. Together with reference TRBV14 and TRBJ2-7, the CDR3 gives the full variable domain: EAGVTQFPSHSVIEKGQTVTLRCDPISGHDNLYWYRRVMGKEIKFLLHFVKESKQDESGMPNNRFLAERTGGTYSTLKVQPAELEDSGVYFCASSQYYEQYFGPGTRLTVT.

The chain employs TRBV18 and TRBJ1-2; possible D gene TRBD1, 5 bases. The length of the CDR3 is 16 residues. Trimming took 4 bases from V and 0 from J, leaving 15 bases between them. The germline V gene has CDR1 KGHSH and CDR2 LQKENI. The CDR3 DNA reads TGTGCCAGCTCACTCAACCGGGACGGAGCTAACTATGGCTACACCTTC. Translation gives CASSLNRDGANYGYTF.

The chain is built from TRBV4-3 and TRBJ1-3; D might be TRBD1 (5 bases). The germline CDR1 and CDR2 sequences are LGHNA and YSLEER. The CDR3 loop spans 15 amino acids. V was cut by 1 base and J by 4 bases, with 11 bases left in between. Written as DNA, the CDR3 is TGCGCCAGCAGCCAAGGGGCAGGGTCCGGAAACACCATATATTTT. It specifies CASSQGAGSGNTIYF.

The gene calls are TRBV3-1 (or the pseudogene TRBV3-2) and TRBJ2-7, with TRBD2 identical over 8 bases. This CDR3 region has 16 residues. The ends lost 4 bases at V and 4 bases at J; junction bases unmatched: 12. CDR1 is LGHDT and CDR2 is YNNKEL in the germline V gene (reference sequence). In DNA form, the CDR3 reads TGTGCCAGCAGCCGAGACGTCGGGGGGGCGAATTACGAGCAGTACTTC. The encoded protein is CASSRDVGGANYEQYF.

V is TRBV9 and J is TRBJ2-3; 7 nucleotides agree with TRBD2. This CDR3 is built from 13 residues. From germline, CDR1 is SGDLS and CDR2 YYNGEE. V was clipped by 2 bases and J by 5 bases; unmatched bases: 2. CDR3 nucleotides: TGTGCCAGCAGCGTGGGGGGGGGAGATACGCAGTATTTT. Its translation is CASSVGGGDTQYF.

V and J are TRBV2 and TRBJ2-3, with D perhaps being TRBD1 or TRBD2 (6 bases each). CDR1 is SNHLY and CDR2 is FYNNEI in the germline V gene. The ends were cut back, 6 bases at V and 0 bases at J, with 13 bases in the middle. This CDR3 contains 15 residues. The CDR3: CASSVQGTSTDTQYF. As DNA, the CDR3 is TGTGCCAGCAGCGTGCAGGGGACTAGCACAGATACGCAGTATTTT.

This clone has only one observation. The chain recombines TRBV2 with TRBJ2-5; D remains unclear. Trimming shortened V by 7 bases and J by 4 bases, and 16 bases separated the two germline ends. The germline gives CDR1 SNHLY, CDR2 FYNNEI. The CDR3 sequence is 14 residues long. CDR3 loop: CASTLGRTGETQYF. As DNA, the CDR3 is TGTGCCAGCACCCTCGGTCGCACGGGAGAGACCCAGTACTTC. The full variable domain, completed using reference TRBV2 and TRBJ2-5, is EPEVTQTPSHQVTQMGQEVILRCVPISNHLYFYWYRQILGQKVEFLVSFYNNEISEKSEIFDDQFSVERPDGSNFTLKIRSTKLEDSAMYFCASTLGRTGETQYFGPGTRLLVL.

The chain is built from TRBV27 and TRBJ2-3; 8 bases agree with TRBD2. The V and J ends lost 6 bases and 3 bases, in that order; junction bases with no gene match: 17. The CDR3 is made up of 18 amino acids. Germline loops: CDR1 MNHEY, CDR2 SMNVEV (reference sequence). The CDR3 is CASRQSAVSGRRTDTQYF. The CDR3 DNA follows: TGTGCCAGCAGGCAAAGTGCAGTAAGCGGGAGAAGGACAGATACGCAGTATTTT.

This clone was seen more than once but under ten times. V usage is TRBV12-5 and J usage is TRBJ2-1; D is undetermined. V was trimmed by 1 base and J by 3 bases, leaving 4 bases between them. CDR3 length: 13 residues. CDR1 is LGHNT and CDR2 is FRNRAP in the germline V gene. The CDR3 protein is CASGLDSYNEQFF. CDR3 nucleotides: TGTGCTAGTGGTTTGGACAGCTACAATGAGCAGTTCTTC.

This sequence joins TRBV2 and TRBJ1-6; D is ambiguous. The V end lost 4 bases, the J end lost 10 bases, and 5 bases lay between the germline ends. Germline V gene data show CDR1 as SNHLY and CDR2 as FYNNEI. The length of the CDR3 is 11 residues. This CDR3 reads CASSAQSPLHF. Written as DNA, the CDR3 is TGTGCCAGCAGTGCTCAATCACCCCTCCACTTT.